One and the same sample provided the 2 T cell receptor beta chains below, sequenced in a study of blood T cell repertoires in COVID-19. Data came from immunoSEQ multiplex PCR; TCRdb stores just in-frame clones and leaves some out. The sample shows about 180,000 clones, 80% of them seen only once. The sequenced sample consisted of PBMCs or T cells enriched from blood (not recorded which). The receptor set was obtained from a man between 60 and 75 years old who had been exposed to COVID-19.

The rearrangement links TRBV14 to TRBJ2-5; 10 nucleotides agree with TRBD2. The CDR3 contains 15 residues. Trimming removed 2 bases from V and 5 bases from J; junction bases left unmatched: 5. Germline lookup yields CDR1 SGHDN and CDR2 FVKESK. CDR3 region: CASSQFSGRIETQYF. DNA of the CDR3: TGTGCCAGCAGCCAATTTAGCGGGAGGATCGAGACCCAGTACTTC.

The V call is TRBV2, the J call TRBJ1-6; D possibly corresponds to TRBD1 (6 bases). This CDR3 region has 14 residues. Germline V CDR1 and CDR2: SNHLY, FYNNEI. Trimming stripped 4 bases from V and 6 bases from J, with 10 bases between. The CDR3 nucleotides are TGTGCCAGCAGTGTGGACAGCTTTAATTCACCCCTCCACTTT. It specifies CASSVDSFNSPLHF.